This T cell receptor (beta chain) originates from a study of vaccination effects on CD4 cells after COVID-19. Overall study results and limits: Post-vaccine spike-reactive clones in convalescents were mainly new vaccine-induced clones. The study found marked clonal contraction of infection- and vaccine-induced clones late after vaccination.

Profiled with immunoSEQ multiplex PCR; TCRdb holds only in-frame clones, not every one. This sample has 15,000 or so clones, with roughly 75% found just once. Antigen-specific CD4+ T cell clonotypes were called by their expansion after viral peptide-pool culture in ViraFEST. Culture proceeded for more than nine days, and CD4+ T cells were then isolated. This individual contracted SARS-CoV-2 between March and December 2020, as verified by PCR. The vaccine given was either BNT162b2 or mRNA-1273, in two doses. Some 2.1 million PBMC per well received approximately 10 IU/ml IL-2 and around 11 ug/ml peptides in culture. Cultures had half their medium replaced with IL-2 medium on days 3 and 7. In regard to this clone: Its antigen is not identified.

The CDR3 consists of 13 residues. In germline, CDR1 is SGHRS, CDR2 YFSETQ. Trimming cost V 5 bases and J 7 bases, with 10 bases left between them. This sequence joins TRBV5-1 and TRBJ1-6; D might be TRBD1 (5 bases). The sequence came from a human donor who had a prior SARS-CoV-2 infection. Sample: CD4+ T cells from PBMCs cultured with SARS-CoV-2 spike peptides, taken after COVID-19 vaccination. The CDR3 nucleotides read TGCGCCAGCAGGGGGGATACCAATTCACCCCTCCACTTT. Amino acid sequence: CASRGDTNSPLHF.